The 21 T cell receptor beta chains below all came from one sample that was sequenced in a study of blood T cells in healthy people across ages. With a J-beta primer mix and a sample-barcoded 5' primer, a second PCR ran about 6 to 11 cycles. Via MiXCR, TCRdb re-called the 5' RACE reads, giving one row per CDR3 protein. Of roughly 1.9 million distinct CDR3 sequences listed, approximately 40% were seen once; the top ten hold more than 20%. Sequenced material: blood. All receptors derive from a human donor in good health.

This clonotype occurred once. The chain has TRBV3-1 and TRBJ2-7; 8 positions agree with TRBD1. V dropped 11 bases and J dropped 6; count of bases not matched to a gene: 9. The CDR3 extends over 12 amino acids. Germline-derived CDR1 and CDR2 are LGHDT and YNNKEL (reference sequence). DNA of the CDR3: TGTGCCTCCCGGGACAGGTGGTTCGAGCAGTACTTC. It translates to CASRDRWFEQYF.

This clonotype was seen a handful of times. The chain employs TRBV15 and TRBJ2-5, with 7 bases that match TRBD1. The germline gives CDR1 LNHNV, CDR2 YYDKDF (reference sequence). The CDR3 sequence is 15 residues long. V lost 1 base, J lost 1 base, and 3 bases stayed unmatched. CDR3 protein: CATSRGTGVQETQYF. The DNA of the CDR3 is TGTGCCACCAGCAGAGGTACAGGGGTCCAAGAGACCCAGTACTTC.

The chain employs TRBV18 and TRBJ1-1, with TRBD1 as a possible D gene (6 bases). Trimming shortened V by 5 bases and J by 5 bases, and 21 bases separated the two germline ends. CDR1 is KGHSH, CDR2 LQKENI, per germline. The CDR3 has 16 amino acids. CDR3 bases: TGTGCCAGCTCAACGTCAGGGGTGAGGCGGGGAACTGAAGCTTTCTTT. As protein: CASSTSGVRRGTEAFF.

This chain uses TRBV10-3 with TRBJ2-5; weak D call: TRBD2 (6 bases). With 6 bases removed from V and 1 base from J, the gap between germline ends came to 9 bases. Germline CDR1 is ENHRY and CDR2 is SYGVKD. The CDR3 spans 13 residues. The CDR3 protein is CAIRTGAQETQYF. The CDR3 coding sequence is TGTGCCATCAGGACGGGAGCCCAAGAGACCCAGTACTTC.

The table lists this clonotype with a few counts. The genes are TRBV15 and TRBJ2-1; maybe TRBD1 (6 bases). Trimming took 2 bases from V and 12 from J, leaving 20 bases between them. Germline V lookup: CDR1 LNHNV, CDR2 YYDKDF (reference sequence). This CDR3 spans 15 amino acids. CDR3 nucleotide sequence: TGTGCCACCAGCAGAACTCTCTGGGACAATGAAGGGCAGTTCTTC. Translation: CATSRTLWDNEGQFF.

The table lists this clonotype with many counts. V and J are TRBV7-9 and TRBJ2-1; TRBD2 agrees at 10 bases. Germline assignment: CDR1 SEHNR and CDR2 FQNEAQ (reference sequence). V was clipped by 5 bases and J by 2 bases; unmatched bases: 3. The CDR3 extends over 15 amino acids. CDR3 coding DNA: TGTGCCAGCAGCCCTGGGACTAGCGCCTACAATGAGCAGTTCTTC. This sequence encodes CASSPGTSAYNEQFF.

CDR3 sequence reads: CASRRLSTTTNEKLFF. The CDR3 region has the DNA TGCGCCAGCCGCAGACTTTCGACTACAACTAATGAAAAACTGTTTTTT. This chain connects TRBV5-1 to TRBJ1-4; D remains unclear. Germline CDR1 is SGHRS and CDR2 is YFSETQ. Trimming stripped 7 bases from V and 0 bases from J, with 16 bases between. The CDR3 spans 16 residues.

The rearrangement links TRBV12-3 or TRBV12-4 to TRBJ1-5; D perhaps matches TRBD1 (6 bases). The CDR3 runs 16 residues. Trimming pared 3 bases from V and 2 bases from J, leaving 14 bases between. In DNA form, the CDR3 reads TGTGCCAGCAGTTTCCTCGGGGGGGCAGGCAATCAGCCCCAGCATTTT. This encodes CASSFLGGAGNQPQHF.

To note about this clonotype: At one of its ends the junction is not consistent with the germline gene, which may arise from a read error. This chain uses TRBV12-3 or TRBV12-4 with TRBJ2-4; TRBD2 is a possible D gene (5 bases). Matching the DNA end better, TRBJ2-7 makes the J call doubtful. This CDR3 region has 13 residues. In DNA, the CDR3 is TGTACCAGCAGCTCCGGGGTTTCTTACGAGCAGTACTTC. Its translation: CTSSSGVSYEQYF.

The rearrangement links TRBV28 to TRBJ1-1; TRBD1 matches at 8 bases. This CDR3 has 15 residues. The J segment lost 4 bases and the V segment lost 6 bases, leaving 10 bases of the junction unmatched. Germline CDR1 is MDHEN and CDR2 is SYDVKM. CDR3 coding DNA: TGTGCCAGCAGGCCCGAGACAGGGGTCCCCACTGAAGCTTTCTTT. Protein product: CASRPETGVPTEAFF.

This clonotype was seen just once. The V and J genes are TRBV7-2 and TRBJ1-2, with TRBD1 matching 9 bases. Germline V gives CDR1 SGHTA, CDR2 FQGNSA. This CDR3 is built from 15 residues. V dropped 5 bases and J dropped 6; count of bases not matched to a gene: 10. The CDR3 loop is CASSPLPGQGHGYTF. CDR3 DNA sequence: TGTGCCAGCAGCCCGCTACCGGGACAGGGTCATGGCTACACCTTC. Combining the CDR3 with reference TRBV7-2 and TRBJ1-2 gives the whole variable domain GAGVSQSPSNKVTEKGKDVELRCDPISGHTALYWYRQSLGQGLEFLIYFQGNSAPDKSGLPSDRFSAERTGGSVSTLTIQRTQQEDSAVYLCASSPLPGQGHGYTFGSGTRLTVV.

This clonotype was seen more than once but under ten times. The rearrangement joins TRBV7-6 to TRBJ2-7, with 9 positions matching TRBD2. The CDR3 is made up of 15 amino acids. J lost 3 bases, V lost 4 bases, and 7 bases had no gene match. Germline CDR1 reads SGHVS; CDR2 reads FNYEAQ. The CDR3 nucleotides are TGTGCCAGCAGCTCACTAGCGGGCCGAAACTACGAGCAGTACTTC. Protein sequence: CASSSLAGRNYEQYF. Full variable domain (missing parts from reference TRBV7-6 and TRBJ2-7): GAGVSQSPRYKVTKRGQDVALRCDPISGHVSLYWYRQALGQGPEFLTYFNYEAQQDKSGLPNDRFSAERPEGSISTLTIQRTEQRDSAMYRCASSSLAGRNYEQYFGPGTRLTVT.

There are many counts of this clonotype. The rearrangement links TRBV29-1 to TRBJ2-1; tentative D call: TRBD1 (6 bases). Per the germline V gene, CDR1 is SQVTM and CDR2 is ANQGSEA. This CDR3 region has 13 residues. Between the trimmed V and J ends, which lost 6 bases and 4 bases, there was a span of 13 bases. The DNA for the CDR3 is TGCAGCGTCGGACAGTGGATGTACAATGAGCAGTTCTTC. Amino acids: CSVGQWMYNEQFF.

The V and J genes are TRBV4-3 and TRBJ2-7; D may be TRBD1 or TRBD2 (6 bases each). The CDR3 is 17 residues long. Germline assignment: CDR1 LGHNA and CDR2 YSLEER. The germline V and J ends were trimmed by 3 bases and 4 bases, with 22 bases remaining between them. The DNA of the CDR3 is TGCGCCAGCAGCCAGACAACAGGGACTTCGGATCTGTACGAGCAGTACTTC. Residues: CASSQTTGTSDLYEQYF.

A few counts support this clonotype. V and J are TRBV9 and TRBJ2-3; 8 nucleotides line up with TRBD2. CDR1 and CDR2 (germline): SGDLS, YYNGEE. After removal of 0 bases from V and 1 base from J, the junction contained 4 bases not matched to a gene. The CDR3 spans 16 residues. The DNA of the CDR3 is TGTGCCAGCAGCGTAGCTACCGGGAGGGGCACAGATACGCAGTATTTT. As protein: CASSVATGRGTDTQYF.

This sequence joins TRBV28 and TRBJ1-2, with D tentatively TRBD1 (6 bases). Germline V gene sequence: CDR1 MDHEN, CDR2 SYDVKM. The CDR3 is 14 amino acids. Trimming removed 10 bases at V and 3 bases at J, with 18 bases between. The CDR3 reads CATRLVGGHYGYTF. The CDR3 DNA reads TGTGCCACCCGATTGGTAGGGGGTCACTATGGCTACACCTTC.

This clonotype occurred a few times. This sequence joins TRBV20-1 and TRBJ2-7; D is unresolved. V lost 6 bases and J 1 base, leaving 7 bases between the germline ends. Germline assignment: CDR1 DFQATT and CDR2 SNEGSKA (reference sequence). This CDR3 spans 11 amino acids. CDR3 bases: TGCAGTGCCCAGGTTTCCTACGAGCAGTACTTC. The encoded protein is CSAQVSYEQYF.

The chain combines TRBV9 with TRBJ2-3, with D possibly matching TRBD2 (5 bases). The V and J ends lost 3 bases and 8 bases respectively, with 13 bases between them. The germline gives CDR1 SGDLS, CDR2 YYNGEE. CDR3 length: 13 amino acids. The CDR3 sequence is CASSGTIAGTQYF. CDR3 DNA sequence: TGTGCCAGCAGCGGGACCATTGCGGGTACGCAGTATTTT.

The gene calls are TRBV18 and TRBJ2-1, with a tentative D call TRBD2 (7 bases). The CDR3 extends over 18 amino acids. The germline CDR1 and CDR2 sequences are KGHSH and LQKENI. Trimming stripped 2 bases from V and 2 bases from J, with 19 bases between. In DNA, the CDR3 is TGTGCCAGCTCACCAGCCCACTACAGGGAGGGAGCCTACAATGAGCAGTTCTTC. Residues: CASSPAHYREGAYNEQFF.

This clonotype was observed a handful of times. The rearrangement joins TRBV9 to TRBJ2-1; D is tentatively TRBD1 or TRBD2 (5 bases each). Germline CDR1 and CDR2: SGDLS and YYNGEE. This CDR3 is 16 amino acids long. V lost 3 bases and J 7 bases, leaving 20 bases between the germline ends. CDR3 nucleotides: TGTGCCAGCAGCGAGCACCGGGGCTCCAGTGGGAATGAGCAGTTCTTC. Its protein product is CASSEHRGSSGNEQFF.

This clonotype has only a few counts. As DNA, the CDR3 is TGCGCCAGCAGCCCGTCGGCGGGGGGAACCTCGTACAATGAGCAGTTCTTC. This codes for CASSPSAGGTSYNEQFF. This chain joins TRBV5-1 and TRBJ2-1; 8 nucleotides line up with TRBD2. The CDR3 runs 17 residues. CDR1 is SGHRS, CDR2 YFSETQ, per germline. Germline trimming cut 4 bases from V and 4 bases from J; bases unmatched to any gene: 13.